This T cell receptor (beta chain) is from a study of tumor-infiltrating lymphocytes in primary liver carcinoma (dated by TCRdb to about 2017). About the study as a whole: Hepatocellular carcinoma (four) or combined HCC and intrahepatic cholangiocarcinoma (one) was present in the five patients, who were three men and two women aged 30 to 69 years. Samples yielded roughly 3.65 to 7.13 million productive TCRbeta reads; read depth did not differ significantly between tissue types. The tumors of the five patients were staged as T1-T3 N0M0, with maximum diameters ranging from about 4 to 10 cm. Reproducibility between technical replicate repertoires was high, with correlation coefficients above 0.98 and mean shared-clone rates approximately 0.9. For each liver tumor, the study sampled five regions along with adjacent normal tissue and blood, and applied TCRbeta repertoire sequencing, expression microarrays and whole-exome sequencing. A total of approximately 35 specimens from 5 patients underwent TCRbeta repertoire sequencing, comprising 25 or so tumor regions, 5 adjacent noncancerous liver tissues and 5 peripheral blood samples. Summary of the overall study and its limitations: Only a few patients were included in the study, and the authors note that the findings should be validated in a larger study. Consistent with antigen-driven expansion, pairs of tumor regions showed higher repertoire overlap (mean roughly 35%) than either tumor-adjacent pairs (approximately 17%) or tumor-blood pairs (roughly 15%). Because the samples were bulk and unsorted, CD4+ and CD8+ T cell repertoires could not be compared. The top 250 clones made up a significantly larger repertoire fraction in tumors than in blood (p = 0.039). Because only the TCR beta chain was sequenced and unpaired alpha chains were not captured, true repertoire diversity is likely underestimated.

Using a constant-region primer and ProtoScript II reverse transcriptase, TCRbeta-specific cDNA was reverse-transcribed from 500 ng total RNA. TCRbeta libraries were built with three nested multiplex PCR rounds, a slightly modified ARM-PCR procedure. Sample barcodes and Illumina adapters were added in a final 25-cycle PCR with Deep VentR polymerase. Before sequencing, amplicons between 200 and 500 bp were purified from gel using a QIAquick gel extraction kit. TCRbeta amplicons were sequenced on an Illumina HiSeq 2500 with 250-bp paired-end reads. From the authors' description of their analysis: Reads were quality-trimmed with Trimmomatic v0.33, and paired reads were merged with FLASH v1.2.11 to recover full CDR3 sequences. V, D and J germline segments were assigned to the rearranged TCRbeta sequences using MiGEC v1.2.1b. Clonotype statistics, along with Shannon-Wiener diversity indices, were calculated using VDJtools v1.0.0. Except for diversity analysis, only the 250 most abundant clonotypes of each sample were used in subsequent analyses to reduce sampling bias. Clones were called with MiXCR by TCRdb after fastp trimmed the public reads at Q25, and only in-frame beta chains were retained. Each entry is one CDR3 protein sequence, shown with its most common DNA and genes. These V and J calls are TCRdb output, not the study's own analysis. For this sample the table gives 90,000 to 150,000 distinct CDR3 sequences, of which less than 75% were detected only once. Together, the top ten hold 8% to 9% of the sample.

Total RNA and DNA were co-extracted from around 20-30 mg of bulk tissue with the AllPrep DNA/RNA mini kit, without cell sorting. Between late 2015 and early 2016, a handful of patients in China with histopathologically diagnosed primary liver carcinoma had surgical resection. Patients had chronic HBV infection and were treatment-naive at sampling. Fresh tumor and adjacent tissue pieces were bisected; one half was stored in RNAlater at -80°C, the other sent for histology. With regard to this clonotype: It has no known antigen specificity. A read error may produce the germline difference seen at one junction end.

The sequence came from an older woman with primary liver carcinoma and hepatitis B virus infection. The sequencing sample was made of tumor-adjacent normal liver tissue.

The CDR3 corresponds to CGVERGLGTETFF. The nucleotide sequence is given as TGCGGCGTTGAAAGGGGGCTGGGCACTGAAACTTTCTTT. Recombination joined TRBV29-1 with TRBJ1-1; TRBD1 fits 7 bases in the junction. The CDR3 spans 13 residues, from the cysteine through the phenylalanine. Only the CDR3 region is kept as DNA, spanning 39 bases read in frame from base 1. CDR1 and CDR2, per the germline V gene, are SQVTM and ANQGSEA.